The 28 T cell receptor beta chains in this list originate from one sample, sequenced in a study of blood T cell repertoires in COVID-19. Sequencing used immunoSEQ multiplex PCR; TCRdb keeps in-frame clones, though not all of them. This table holds approximately 52,000 clones, 75% to 95% found once. The specimen was peripheral blood. These receptors all come from a man in his fifties with active COVID-19.

The gene calls are TRBV7-2 and TRBJ1-1; 11 bases line up with TRBD1. Per the germline V gene, CDR1 is SGHTA and CDR2 is FQGNSA. V lost 1 base and J lost 5; bases outside the gene matches: 9. The CDR3 loop spans 17 amino acids. CDR3 region: CASSLVGTGGRGTEAFF. CDR3 DNA sequence: TGTGCCAGCAGCTTAGTAGGGACAGGGGGGAGAGGGACTGAAGCTTTCTTT.

This clone was seen a handful of times. The chain links TRBV6-6 to TRBJ1-1; D might be TRBD1 (5 bases). V was pared by 5 bases and J by 1 base, with 8 bases between. The CDR3 has 13 amino acids. Germline lookup yields CDR1 MNHNY and CDR2 SVGAGI (reference sequence). The CDR3 loop is CASSETENTEAFF. The CDR3 DNA reads as TGTGCCAGCAGTGAGACAGAGAACACTGAAGCTTTCTTT.

Only one count was recorded for this clone. The chain uses TRBV7-9 and TRBJ1-2, with D uncertain. CDR3 length: 14 residues. Germline CDR1 and CDR2: SEHNR and FQNEAQ (reference sequence). V gave up 1 base and J gave up 6 bases, with 12 bases separating them. CDR3 protein: CASSLVVEGDGYTF. As DNA, the CDR3 is TGTGCCAGCAGCTTAGTAGTGGAGGGAGATGGCTACACCTTC.

The rearrangement uses TRBV5-1 and TRBJ1-3, with no clear D. There are 16 residues in the CDR3. Germline V gene sequence: CDR1 SGHRS, CDR2 YFSETQ. Trimming cost V 0 bases and J 1 base, with 11 bases left between them. This chain's CDR3 is CASSLGGWRSGNTIYF. CDR3 DNA: TGCGCCAGCAGCTTGGGAGGGTGGCGGTCTGGAAACACCATATATTTT.

This chain uses TRBV6-2 or TRBV6-3 with TRBJ1-1; possibly TRBD1 for D (5 bases). The CDR3 has 18 residues. Germline loops: CDR1 MNHEY, CDR2 SVGEGT. V was clipped by 2 bases and J by 1 base, with 20 bases between them. CDR3 protein: CASSYGNRAGVRNTEAFF. Here the CDR3 DNA reads TGTGCCAGCAGTTACGGAAATAGGGCGGGGGTCCGGAACACTGAAGCTTTCTTT.

The gene calls are TRBV19 and TRBJ2-4, with D perhaps TRBD2 (6 bases). Trimming took off 6 bases at V and 8 bases at J, with 17 bases between the two ends. The CDR3 is made up of 14 amino acids. Germline lookup yields CDR1 LNHDA and CDR2 SQIVND (reference sequence). The CDR3 is CASSRRGPGDIQYF. CDR3 coding DNA: TGTGCCAGTAGCAGGAGGGGACCTGGGGACATTCAGTACTTC.

The chain carries TRBV6-6 and TRBJ2-7; TRBD2 aligns across 7 bases. This CDR3 contains 13 residues. CDR1 and CDR2 (germline): MNHNY, SVGAGI (reference sequence). V shed 7 bases and J 6 bases; nucleotides not matched to a gene: 9. The CDR3 DNA follows: TGTGCCAGCACCACAGGACTAGTCCTCGAGCAGTACTTC. Translation: CASTTGLVLEQYF.

This chain connects TRBV11-2 to TRBJ1-1, with a possible D match to TRBD1 (6 bases). Germline CDR1 reads SGHAT; CDR2 reads FQNNGV. There are 16 residues in the CDR3. Trimming took 5 bases from V and 4 from J, leaving 20 bases between them. The DNA for the CDR3 is TGTGCCAGCAGCGCAGCCCCCCTCCAGGGGTTCACTGAAGCTTTCTTT. Translation gives CASSAAPLQGFTEAFF.

The DNA for the CDR3 is TGTGCCTGGAGTGTAGTCCCGGGACAGGGGGCGCACGAGCAGTACTTC. This encodes CAWSVVPGQGAHEQYF. This chain uses TRBV30 with TRBJ2-7; 12 positions agree with TRBD1. The CDR3 is made up of 16 amino acids. Germline V gives CDR1 GTSNPN, CDR2 SVGIG (reference sequence). V lost 0 bases and J lost 5; bases outside the gene matches: 8. Supplemented by reference TRBV30 and TRBJ2-7, the full variable domain reads SQTIHQWPATLVQPVGSPLSLECTVEGTSNPNLYWYRQAAGRGLQLLFYSVGIGQISSEVPQNLSASRPQDRQFILSSKKLLLSDSGFYLCAWSVVPGQGAHEQYFGPGTRLTVT.

This chain links TRBV5-1 with TRBJ2-7; perhaps TRBD1 as D (5 bases). Germline CDR1 is SGHRS and CDR2 is YFSETQ. The V and J ends lost 1 base and 5 bases respectively, with 10 bases between them. This CDR3 is 13 amino acids long. CDR3 bases: TGCGCCAGCAGCTTGCAGGGCTGGAACGAGCAGTACTTC. This gives the protein CASSLQGWNEQYF. Full variable domain (missing parts from reference TRBV5-1 and TRBJ2-7): KAGVTQTPRYLIKTRGQQVTLSCSPISGHRSVSWYQQTPGQGLQFLFEYFSETQRNKGNFPGRFSGRQFSNSRSEMNVSTLELGDSALYLCASSLQGWNEQYFGPGTRLTVT.

On this clone: The sample has other DNA sequences that encode this CDR3 too. This chain connects TRBV28 to TRBJ2-7; possible D gene TRBD1, 6 bases. V gave up 5 bases and J gave up 7 bases, with 9 bases separating them. Germline lookup yields CDR1 MDHEN and CDR2 SYDVKM. The CDR3 spans 11 residues. DNA for the CDR3: TGTGCCAGCAGTCTAAGGGGGGAGCAGTACTTC. As protein: CASSLRGEQYF.

CDR3 protein: CASTPPGVGLSGNTIYF. The CDR3 region has the DNA TGTGCCAGCACCCCACCGGGTGTGGGACTCTCTGGAAACACCATATATTTT. The rearrangement joins TRBV28 to TRBJ1-3; possibly TRBD1 for D (5 bases). Germline lookup yields CDR1 MDHEN and CDR2 SYDVKM. The CDR3 is 17 residues long. Trimming removed 7 bases at V and 0 bases at J, with 19 bases between.

This chain connects TRBV27 to TRBJ2-1; possibly TRBD1 for D (6 bases). Trimming pared 5 bases from V and 9 bases from J, leaving 17 bases between. Germline V CDR1 and CDR2: MNHEY, SMNVEV (reference sequence). The CDR3 contains 14 residues. The CDR3 region is CASSPRQVASEQFF. CDR3 coding DNA: TGTGCCAGCAGTCCAAGACAGGTGGCGAGTGAGCAGTTCTTC.

This clone was detected only once. The chain is built from TRBV3-1 (or the pseudogene TRBV3-2) and TRBJ1-2; 10 positions agree with TRBD1. CDR1 LGHDT and CDR2 YNNKEL come from the germline V gene (reference sequence). The CDR3 has 16 residues. J lost 1 base, V lost 4 bases, and 6 bases had no gene match. CDR3 nucleotide sequence: TGTGCCAGCAGCCCCCCTGGACAGGGGGGTAACTATGGCTACACCTTC. Its translation is CASSPPGQGGNYGYTF.

This sequence joins TRBV7-8 and TRBJ2-5; 7 bases line up with TRBD1. Germline CDR1 reads SGHVS; CDR2 reads FQNEAQ. V shed 5 bases and J 1 base; nucleotides not matched to a gene: 7. This CDR3 has 15 amino acids. The CDR3: CASSPRQGVQETQYF. CDR3 in DNA: TGTGCCAGCAGCCCCCGGCAGGGGGTCCAAGAGACCCAGTACTTC.

V usage is TRBV5-4 and J usage is TRBJ1-4; D may be TRBD1 (6 bases). Germline values: CDR1 SGHNT, CDR2 YYREEE (reference sequence). The CDR3 sequence is 16 residues long. The V and J ends lost 4 bases and 6 bases respectively, with 19 bases between them. The CDR3 protein is CASSSGTNGIHEKLFF. In nucleotides, the CDR3 is TGTGCCAGCAGCAGTGGGACAAACGGAATTCATGAAAAACTGTTTTTT.

This chain connects TRBV13 to TRBJ1-2; tentative D call: TRBD1 (6 bases). Looked up from germline, CDR1 is PRHDT and CDR2 is FYEKMQ (reference sequence). V was trimmed by 4 bases and J by 8 bases, leaving 14 bases between them. The CDR3 loop spans 13 amino acids. The DNA for the CDR3 is TGTGCCAGCAGCTCCGACAGGAGTCGGGGCTACACCTTC. Encoded protein: CASSSDRSRGYTF. Supplemented by reference TRBV13 and TRBJ1-2, the full variable domain reads AAGVIQSPRHLIKEKRETATLKCYPIPRHDTVYWYQQGPGQDPQFLISFYEKMQSDKGSIPDRFSAQQFSDYHSELNMSSLELGDSALYFCASSSDRSRGYTFGSGTRLTVV.

The rearrangement joins TRBV6-5 to TRBJ2-1; 7 bases map to TRBD2. CDR3 length equals 15 residues. Germline lookup yields CDR1 MNHEY and CDR2 SVGAGI. V lost 8 bases to trimming and J lost 3 bases; unmatched junction nucleotides: 10. The CDR3 is CASGRSAGDYNEQFF. CDR3 coding DNA: TGTGCCAGCGGAAGGTCGGCGGGAGACTACAATGAGCAGTTCTTC.

This chain joins TRBV4-2 and TRBJ1-1; D possibly corresponds to TRBD1 (5 bases). V was cut by 4 bases and J by 3 bases, with 21 bases left in between. The CDR3 length is 17 residues. CDR1 LGHNA and CDR2 YNFKEQ come from the germline V gene. The CDR3 DNA sequence: TGTGCCAGCAGCCCCCCTGGTGGCATATCGGGGGACACTGAAGCTTTCTTT. Protein sequence: CASSPPGGISGDTEAFF.

The chain has TRBV6-5 and TRBJ2-2; 7 bases are a match to TRBD2. V shed 8 bases and J 7 bases; nucleotides not matched to a gene: 10. The CDR3 has 14 residues. Germline CDR1 MNHEY, CDR2 SVGAGI. The chain's CDR3 is CASGVRPGGGELFF. The CDR3 region has the DNA TGTGCCAGCGGAGTACGGCCGGGGGGCGGGGAGCTGTTTTTT.

The chain couples TRBV11-3 to TRBJ1-5; D might be TRBD1 (5 bases). The length of the CDR3 is 13 residues. Germline CDR1 and CDR2: SGHNT and YENEEA. With 5 bases removed from V and 7 bases from J, the gap between germline ends came to 12 bases. The CDR3 here is CASSPRRGQPQHF. The CDR3, as DNA: TGTGCCAGCAGCCCCCGGCGGGGCCAGCCCCAGCATTTT.

The gene calls are TRBV7-8 and TRBJ2-7; D remains unclear. Deletions cut 1 base from V and 3 bases from J, with 7 bases between. Germline V CDR1 and CDR2: SGHVS, FQNEAQ. The CDR3 extends over 13 amino acids. The CDR3 nucleotides read TGTGCCAGCAGCTTAGGTCAGGTCTACGAGCAGTACTTC. This translates into CASSLGQVYEQYF.

The V call is TRBV25-1, the J call TRBJ1-1; D remains unclear. The CDR3 length is 14 residues. V gave up 5 bases and J gave up 3 bases, with 13 bases separating them. Per germline, CDR1 MGHDK and CDR2 SYGVNS. The DNA of the CDR3 is TGTGCCAGCAGTATCGGCGGCCGGGACACTGAAGCTTTCTTT. Its translation is CASSIGGRDTEAFF.

The chain links TRBV11-2 to TRBJ2-3; weak D call: TRBD1 (5 bases). From germline, CDR1 is SGHAT and CDR2 FQNNGV. The ends were cut back, 1 base at V and 2 bases at J, with 7 bases in the middle. The CDR3 totals 14 residues. The CDR3, as DNA: TGTGCCAGCAGCTTAGGACAGAACACAGATACGCAGTATTTT. Amino acid sequence: CASSLGQNTDTQYF.

DNA for the CDR3: TGTGCCAGCAGCTTAGCTCCACAGGGAAGCGCAAGGACCCTCCACTTT. This codes for CASSLAPQGSARTLHF. The chain combines TRBV7-8 with TRBJ1-6; maybe TRBD1 (6 bases). Germline assignment: CDR1 SGHVS and CDR2 FQNEAQ. V was clipped by 0 bases and J by 14 bases, with 20 bases between them. The CDR3 contains 16 residues.

V and J are TRBV11-2 and TRBJ2-7, with 9 bases aligning to TRBD1. With V trimmed by 5 bases and J by 4 bases, 6 bases remained unmatched. The CDR3 consists of 14 residues. CDR1 is SGHAT, CDR2 FQNNGV, per germline. CDR3 protein: CASSRTDRGYEQYF. The CDR3, as DNA: TGTGCCAGCAGCAGAACCGACAGGGGGTACGAGCAGTACTTC. The entire variable domain, with the rest obtained from reference TRBV11-2 and TRBJ2-7, is as follows: EAGVAQSPRYKIIEKRQSVAFWCNPISGHATLYWYQQILGQGPKLLIQFQNNGVVDDSQLPKDRFSAERLKGVDSTLKIQPAKLEDSAVYLCASSRTDRGYEQYFGPGTRLTVT.

The rearrangement uses TRBV6-6 and TRBJ2-7; 7 nucleotides align to TRBD2. V shed 0 bases, J shed 3 bases, and the junction held 8 bases outside the gene matches. CDR1 MNHNY and CDR2 SVGAGI come from the germline V gene (reference sequence). This CDR3 has 16 residues. The CDR3 loop is CASSYSYGGDLYEQYF. CDR3 sequence (DNA): TGTGCCAGCAGTTACTCGTATGGGGGGGACCTCTACGAGCAGTACTTC.

The chain couples TRBV28 to TRBJ1-6; D is possibly TRBD1 (5 bases). V lost 6 bases and J lost 8, with 14 bases in between. Germline CDR1 is MDHEN and CDR2 is SYDVKM. The CDR3 is made up of 14 amino acids. CDR3 in DNA: TGTGCCAGCAGCCTCAGCTCAGGGTATTCACCCCTCCACTTT. It encodes CASSLSSGYSPLHF.